This entry features one TCR beta chain sequence. Its antigen is not identified. Naive CD8 cells comprised CD45RO-negative, CCR7-positively selected cells, excluding terminally differentiated effector memory CD45RA+ cells. The entry originates in a study of shared clonotypes between healthy human individuals. Study outcomes and limitations: Clonotype sharing across donors was expected to vary with sequencing depth.

Clones were read by immunoSEQ multiplex PCR, and TCRdb kept only the in-frame ones, dropping some. Of 550,000 to 650,000 clones detected, 90% to 97% appear once; the ten largest clones hold more than 0.085%. The V gene's germline CDR1 is SGHDT and CDR2 YYEEEE. This CDR3 spans 14 amino acids. Trimming removed 0 bases from V and 7 bases from J, with 11 bases in between. The V gene is TRBV5-6, the J gene TRBJ1-5; TRBD1 is a possible D gene (6 bases). The receptor was derived from a woman aged 25 to 39 in good health. Sequencing used naive CD8+ T cells sorted from blood. DNA for the CDR3: TGTGCCAGCAGCTTGGCAGGGGACAACCAGCCCCAGCATTTT. Its translation: CASSLAGDNQPQHF.